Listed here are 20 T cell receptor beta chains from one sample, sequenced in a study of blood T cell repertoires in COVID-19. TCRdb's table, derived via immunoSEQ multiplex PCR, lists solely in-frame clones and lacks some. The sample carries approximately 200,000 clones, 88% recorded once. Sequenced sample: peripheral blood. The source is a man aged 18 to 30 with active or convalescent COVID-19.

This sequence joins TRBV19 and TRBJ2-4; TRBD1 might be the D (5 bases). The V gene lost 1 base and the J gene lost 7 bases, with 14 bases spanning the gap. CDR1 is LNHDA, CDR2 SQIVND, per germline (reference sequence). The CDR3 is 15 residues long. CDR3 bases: TGTGCCAGTAGTATAGGGGGCGGCCAGAGGAACATTCAGTACTTC. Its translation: CASSIGGGQRNIQYF.

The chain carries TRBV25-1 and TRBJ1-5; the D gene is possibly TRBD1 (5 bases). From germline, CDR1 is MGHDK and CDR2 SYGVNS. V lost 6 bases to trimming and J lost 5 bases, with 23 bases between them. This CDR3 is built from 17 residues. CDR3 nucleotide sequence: TGTGCCAGCAGCCCCCCAGGCCCCAAATCGGGGGATCAGCCCCAGCATTTT. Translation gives CASSPPGPKSGDQPQHF.

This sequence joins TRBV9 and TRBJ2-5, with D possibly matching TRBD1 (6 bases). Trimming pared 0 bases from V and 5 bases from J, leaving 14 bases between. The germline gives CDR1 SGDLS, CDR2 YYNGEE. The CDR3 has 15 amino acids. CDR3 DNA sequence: TGTGCCAGCAGCGTAGCTACAGGGAGTACGGAGACCCAGTACTTC. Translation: CASSVATGSTETQYF.

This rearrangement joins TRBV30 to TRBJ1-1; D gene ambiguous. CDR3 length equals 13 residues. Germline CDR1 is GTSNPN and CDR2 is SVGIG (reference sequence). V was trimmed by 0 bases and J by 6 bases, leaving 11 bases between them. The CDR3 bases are TGTGCCTGGAGTGTACTTGCGGAAGCTGAAGCTTTCTTT. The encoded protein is CAWSVLAEAEAFF.

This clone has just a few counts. CDR3 in DNA: TGTGCCAGCAGTTATCCCGGTCAGCCCCAGCATTTT. Protein: CASSYPGQPQHF. V usage is TRBV6-5 and J usage is TRBJ1-5; no definite D call. This CDR3 contains 12 residues. The V and J ends lost 3 bases and 6 bases respectively, with 6 bases between them. CDR1 is MNHEY, CDR2 SVGAGI, per germline.

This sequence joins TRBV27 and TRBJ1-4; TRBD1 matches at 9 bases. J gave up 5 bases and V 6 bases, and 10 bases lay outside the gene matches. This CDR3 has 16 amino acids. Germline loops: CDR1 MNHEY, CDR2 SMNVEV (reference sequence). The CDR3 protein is CASRHRGDRVNEKLFF. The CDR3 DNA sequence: TGTGCCAGCAGACACCGCGGGGACAGGGTCAATGAAAAACTGTTTTTT.

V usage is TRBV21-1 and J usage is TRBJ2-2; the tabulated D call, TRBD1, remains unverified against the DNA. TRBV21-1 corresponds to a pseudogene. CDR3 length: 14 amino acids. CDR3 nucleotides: TGTGCCAGCAGCAAGGACAAGAACACCGGGGAGCTGTTTTTT. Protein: CASSKDKNTGELFF.

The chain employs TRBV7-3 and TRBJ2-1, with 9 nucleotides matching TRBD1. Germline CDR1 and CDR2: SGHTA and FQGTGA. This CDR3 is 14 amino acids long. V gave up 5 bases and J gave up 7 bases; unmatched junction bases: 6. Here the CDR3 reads CASSPGQGGNEQFF. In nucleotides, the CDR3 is TGTGCCAGCAGCCCGGGACAGGGAGGGAATGAGCAGTTCTTC.

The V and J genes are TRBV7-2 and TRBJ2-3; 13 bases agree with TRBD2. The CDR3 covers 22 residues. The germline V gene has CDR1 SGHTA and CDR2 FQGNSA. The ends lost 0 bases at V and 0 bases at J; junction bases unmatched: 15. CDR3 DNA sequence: TGTGCCAGCAGCTTAGCTGTCTGGGAGACTAGCGGGAGGTATACTAGCACAGATACGCAGTATTTT. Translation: CASSLAVWETSGRYTSTDTQYF.

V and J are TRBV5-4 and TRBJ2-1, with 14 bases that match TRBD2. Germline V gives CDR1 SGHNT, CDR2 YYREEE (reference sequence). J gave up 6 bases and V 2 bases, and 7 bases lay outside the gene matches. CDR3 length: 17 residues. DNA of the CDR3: TGTGCCAGCAGCTTTTGGACTAGCGGGAGGATCATCAATGAGCAGTTCTTC. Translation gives CASSFWTSGRIINEQFF.

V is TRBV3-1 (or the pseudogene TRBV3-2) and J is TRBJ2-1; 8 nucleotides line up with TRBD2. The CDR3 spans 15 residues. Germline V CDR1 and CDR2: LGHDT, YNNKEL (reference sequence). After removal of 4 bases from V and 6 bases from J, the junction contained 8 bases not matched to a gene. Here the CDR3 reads CASSRALAGFNEQFF. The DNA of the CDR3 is TGTGCCAGCAGCCGGGCCCTAGCGGGTTTCAATGAGCAGTTCTTC.

The CDR3 is CASSSPGTSGNTIYF. The CDR3 coding sequence is TGTGCCAGTAGTTCACCGGGAACCTCTGGAAACACCATATATTTT. V usage is TRBV19 and J usage is TRBJ1-3; no reliable D call. The CDR3 has 15 amino acids. Germline CDR1 LNHDA, CDR2 SQIVND (reference sequence). With 5 bases removed from V and 0 bases from J, the gap between germline ends came to 11 bases.

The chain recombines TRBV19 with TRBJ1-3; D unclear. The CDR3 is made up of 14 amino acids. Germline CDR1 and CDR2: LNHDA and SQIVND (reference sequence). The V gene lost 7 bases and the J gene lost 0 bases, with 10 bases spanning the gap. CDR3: CASTSAVSGNTIYF. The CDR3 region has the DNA TGTGCCAGTACTAGTGCAGTCTCTGGAAACACCATATATTTT.

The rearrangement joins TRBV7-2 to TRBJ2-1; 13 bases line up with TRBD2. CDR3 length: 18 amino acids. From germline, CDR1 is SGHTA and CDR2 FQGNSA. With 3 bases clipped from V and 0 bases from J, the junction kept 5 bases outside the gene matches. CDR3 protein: CASSFELAGGSSYNEQFF. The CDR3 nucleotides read TGTGCCAGCAGCTTCGAACTAGCGGGAGGGAGCTCCTACAATGAGCAGTTCTTC.

The CDR3 protein is CASSSIEPPPGPYNEQFF. DNA of the CDR3: TGTGCCAGCAGCTCGATCGAACCCCCTCCAGGGCCCTACAATGAGCAGTTCTTC. V usage is TRBV3-1 (or the pseudogene TRBV3-2) and J usage is TRBJ2-1, with a tentative D call TRBD1 (5 bases). Germline lookup yields CDR1 LGHDT and CDR2 YNNKEL (reference sequence). The germline V and J ends were trimmed by 5 bases and 2 bases, with 22 bases remaining between them. The CDR3 totals 18 residues.

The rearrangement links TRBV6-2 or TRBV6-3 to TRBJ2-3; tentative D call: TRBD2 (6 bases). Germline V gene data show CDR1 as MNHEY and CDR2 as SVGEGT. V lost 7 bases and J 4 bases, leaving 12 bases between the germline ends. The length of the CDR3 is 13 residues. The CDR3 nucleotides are TGTGCCAGCACCCCCGGGGGTTCAGATACGCAGTATTTT. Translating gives CASTPGGSDTQYF.

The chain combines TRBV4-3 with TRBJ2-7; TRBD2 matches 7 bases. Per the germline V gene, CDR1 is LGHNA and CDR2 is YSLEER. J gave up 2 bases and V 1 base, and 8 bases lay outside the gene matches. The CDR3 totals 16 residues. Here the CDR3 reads CASSQGASGATYEQYF. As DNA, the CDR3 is TGCGCCAGCAGCCAAGGTGCTAGCGGAGCAACCTACGAGCAGTACTTC.

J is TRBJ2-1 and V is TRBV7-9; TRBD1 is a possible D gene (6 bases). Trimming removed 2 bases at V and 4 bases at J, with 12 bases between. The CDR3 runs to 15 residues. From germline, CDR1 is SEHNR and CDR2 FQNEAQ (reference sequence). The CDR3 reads CASSLRGIEYNEQFF. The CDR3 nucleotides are TGTGCCAGCAGCTTAAGGGGGATTGAGTACAATGAGCAGTTCTTC.

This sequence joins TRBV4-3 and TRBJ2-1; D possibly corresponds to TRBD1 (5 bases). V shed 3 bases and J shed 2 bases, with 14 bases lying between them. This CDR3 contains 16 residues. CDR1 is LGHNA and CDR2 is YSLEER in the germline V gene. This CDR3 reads CASSHEVVGPYNEQFF. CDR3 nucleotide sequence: TGCGCCAGCAGCCACGAAGTAGTGGGGCCCTACAATGAGCAGTTCTTC.

CDR3 coding DNA: TGTGCCACCAGTGACAACAGGGTTCTAGGTGAGCAGTTCTTC. Amino acids: CATSDNRVLGEQFF. The chain carries TRBV24-1 and TRBJ2-1; TRBD1 is a possible D gene (6 bases). The germline V gene has CDR1 KGHDR and CDR2 SFDVKD. Trimming stripped 4 bases from V and 9 bases from J, with 15 bases between. This CDR3 comprises 14 residues.